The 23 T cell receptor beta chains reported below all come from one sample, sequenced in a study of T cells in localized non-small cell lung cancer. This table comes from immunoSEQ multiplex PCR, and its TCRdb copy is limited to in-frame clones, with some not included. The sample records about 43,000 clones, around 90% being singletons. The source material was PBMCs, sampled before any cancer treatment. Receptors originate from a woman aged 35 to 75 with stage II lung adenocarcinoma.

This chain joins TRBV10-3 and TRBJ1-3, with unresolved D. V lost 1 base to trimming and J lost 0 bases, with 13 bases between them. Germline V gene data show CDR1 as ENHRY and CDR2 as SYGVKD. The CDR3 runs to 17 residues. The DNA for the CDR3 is TGTGCCATCAGTGAGTACCAGGTCGAGAGCTCTGGAAACACCATATATTTT. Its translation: CAISEYQVESSGNTIYF.

CDR3 amino acids: CAISEGQGKVGQPQHF. CDR3 DNA: TGTGCCATCAGTGAGGGACAGGGAAAGGTTGGCCAGCCCCAGCATTTT. The rearrangement uses TRBV10-3 and TRBJ1-5, with 8 bases that match TRBD1. Germline CDR1 reads ENHRY; CDR2 reads SYGVKD. The V and J ends lost 2 bases and 7 bases, in that order; junction bases with no gene match: 10. There are 16 residues in the CDR3.

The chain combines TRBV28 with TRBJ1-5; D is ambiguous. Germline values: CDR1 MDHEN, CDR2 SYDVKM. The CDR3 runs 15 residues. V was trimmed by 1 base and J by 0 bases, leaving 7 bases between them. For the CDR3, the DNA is TGTGCCAGCAGTTTATCGACGGGTAGCAATCAGCCCCAGCATTTT. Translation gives CASSLSTGSNQPQHF.

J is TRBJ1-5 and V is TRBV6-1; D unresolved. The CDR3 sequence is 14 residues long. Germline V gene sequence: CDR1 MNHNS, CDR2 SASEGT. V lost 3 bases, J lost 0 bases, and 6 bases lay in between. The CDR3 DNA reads TGTGCCAGCAGTGAGGGTCTTAGCAATCAGCCCCAGCATTTT. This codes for CASSEGLSNQPQHF.

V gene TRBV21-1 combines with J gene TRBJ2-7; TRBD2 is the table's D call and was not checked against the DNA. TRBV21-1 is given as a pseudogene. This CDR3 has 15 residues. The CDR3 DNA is TGTGCCAGCAGCAAACCCCTCGAGCGCACCTACGAGCAGTACTTC. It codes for CASSKPLERTYEQYF.

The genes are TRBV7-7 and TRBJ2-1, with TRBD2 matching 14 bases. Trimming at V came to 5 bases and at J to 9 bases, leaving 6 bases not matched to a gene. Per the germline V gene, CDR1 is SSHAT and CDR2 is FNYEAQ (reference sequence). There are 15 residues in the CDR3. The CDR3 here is CASSQTSGGAGEQFF. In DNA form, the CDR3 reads TGTGCCAGCAGCCAGACTAGCGGGGGGGCCGGTGAGCAGTTCTTC.

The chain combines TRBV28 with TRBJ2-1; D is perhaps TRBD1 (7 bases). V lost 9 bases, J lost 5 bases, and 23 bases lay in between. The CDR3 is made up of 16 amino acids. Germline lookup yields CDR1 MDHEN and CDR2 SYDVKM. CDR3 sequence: CASEGIAGQIDNEQFF. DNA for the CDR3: TGTGCCAGTGAGGGGATTGCGGGACAGATAGACAATGAGCAGTTCTTC. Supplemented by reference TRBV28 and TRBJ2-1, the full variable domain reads DVKVTQSSRYLVKRTGEKVFLECVQDMDHENMFWYRQDPGLGLRLIYFSYDVKMKEKGDIPEGYSVSREKKERFSLILESASTNQTSMYLCASEGIAGQIDNEQFFGPGTRLTVL.

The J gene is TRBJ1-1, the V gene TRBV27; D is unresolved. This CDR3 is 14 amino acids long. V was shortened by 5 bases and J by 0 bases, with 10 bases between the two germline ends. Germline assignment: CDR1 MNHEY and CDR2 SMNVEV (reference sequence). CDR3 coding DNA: TGTGCCAGCAGTACGCTACTTATGAACACTGAAGCTTTCTTT. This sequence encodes CASSTLLMNTEAFF.

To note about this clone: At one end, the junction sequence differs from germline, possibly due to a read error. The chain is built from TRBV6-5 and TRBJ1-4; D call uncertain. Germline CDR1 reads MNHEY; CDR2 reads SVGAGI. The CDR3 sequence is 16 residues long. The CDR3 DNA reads TGTGCCAGCAGCTACTCCTTCTCAGGCAATAATGAAAAACTGTTTTTT. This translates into CASSYSFSGNNEKLFF.

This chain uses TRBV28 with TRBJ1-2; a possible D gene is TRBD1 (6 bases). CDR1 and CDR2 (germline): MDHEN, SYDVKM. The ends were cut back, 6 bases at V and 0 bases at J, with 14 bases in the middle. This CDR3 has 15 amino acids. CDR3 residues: CASSSWGATNYGYTF. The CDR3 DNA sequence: TGTGCCAGCAGCTCCTGGGGGGCCACTAACTATGGCTACACCTTC.

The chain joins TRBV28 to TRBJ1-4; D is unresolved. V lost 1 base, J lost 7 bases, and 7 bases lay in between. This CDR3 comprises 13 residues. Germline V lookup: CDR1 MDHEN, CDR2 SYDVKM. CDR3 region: CASSLYRGEKLFF. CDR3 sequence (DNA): TGTGCCAGCAGTTTATACCGTGGTGAAAAACTGTTTTTT.

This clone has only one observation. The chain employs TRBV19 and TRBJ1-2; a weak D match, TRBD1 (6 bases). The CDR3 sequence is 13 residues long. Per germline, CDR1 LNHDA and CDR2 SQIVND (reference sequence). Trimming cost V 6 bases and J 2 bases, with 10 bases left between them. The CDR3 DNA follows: TGTGCCAGTAGACAGGGAGGGAACTATGGCTACACCTTC. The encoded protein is CASRQGGNYGYTF.

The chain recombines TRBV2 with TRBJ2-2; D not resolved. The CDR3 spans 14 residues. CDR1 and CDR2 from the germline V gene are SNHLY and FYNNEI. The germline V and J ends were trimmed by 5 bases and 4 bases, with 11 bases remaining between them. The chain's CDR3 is CASSPAGFTGELFF. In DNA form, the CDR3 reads TGTGCCAGCAGTCCGGCCGGTTTCACCGGGGAGCTGTTTTTT.

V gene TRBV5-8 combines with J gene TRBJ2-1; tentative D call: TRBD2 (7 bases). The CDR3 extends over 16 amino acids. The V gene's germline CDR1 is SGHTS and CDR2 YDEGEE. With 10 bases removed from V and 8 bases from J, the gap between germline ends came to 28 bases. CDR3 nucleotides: TGTGCCTCCACCGGAGGGGGTTACTCGGGGGGCCATGAGCAGTTCTTC. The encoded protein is CASTGGGYSGGHEQFF.

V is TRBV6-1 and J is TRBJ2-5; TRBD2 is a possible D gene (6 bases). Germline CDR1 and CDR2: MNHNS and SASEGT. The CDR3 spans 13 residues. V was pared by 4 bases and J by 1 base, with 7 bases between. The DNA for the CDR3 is TGTGCCAGCAGTGGGGACTTCCAAGAGACCCAGTACTTC. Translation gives CASSGDFQETQYF.

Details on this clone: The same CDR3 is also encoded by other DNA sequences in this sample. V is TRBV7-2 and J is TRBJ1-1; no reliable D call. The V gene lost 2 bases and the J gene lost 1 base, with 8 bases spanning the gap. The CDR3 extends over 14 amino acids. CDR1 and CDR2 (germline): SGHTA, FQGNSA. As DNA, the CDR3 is TGTGCCAGCAGCTTATTGGGCGGGAACACTGAAGCTTTCTTT. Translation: CASSLLGGNTEAFF. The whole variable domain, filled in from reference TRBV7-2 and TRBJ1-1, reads GAGVSQSPSNKVTEKGKDVELRCDPISGHTALYWYRQSLGQGLEFLIYFQGNSAPDKSGLPSDRFSAERTGGSVSTLTIQRTQQEDSAVYLCASSLLGGNTEAFFGQGTRLTVV.

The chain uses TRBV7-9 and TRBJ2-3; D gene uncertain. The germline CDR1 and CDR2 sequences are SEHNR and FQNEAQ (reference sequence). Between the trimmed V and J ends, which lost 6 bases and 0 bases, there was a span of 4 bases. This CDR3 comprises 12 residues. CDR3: CASSSSTDTQYF. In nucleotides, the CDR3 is TGTGCCAGCAGTTCTAGCACAGATACGCAGTATTTT.

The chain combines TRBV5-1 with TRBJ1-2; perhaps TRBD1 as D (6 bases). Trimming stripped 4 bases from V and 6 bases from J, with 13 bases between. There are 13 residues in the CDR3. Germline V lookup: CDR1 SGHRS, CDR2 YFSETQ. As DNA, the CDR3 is TGCGCCAGCAGCGTCATAGGGGGGAATGGCTACACCTTC. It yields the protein CASSVIGGNGYTF.

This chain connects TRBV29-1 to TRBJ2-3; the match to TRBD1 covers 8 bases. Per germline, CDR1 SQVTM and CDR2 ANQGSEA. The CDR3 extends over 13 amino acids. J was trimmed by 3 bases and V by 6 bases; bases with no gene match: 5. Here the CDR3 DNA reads TGCAGCGTGAGGACAGGGTCTACAGATACGCAGTATTTT. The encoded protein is CSVRTGSTDTQYF.

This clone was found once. The CDR3 DNA reads TGTGCCAGCGGAACCAGGGCTAGAGTCACTGAAGCTTTCTTT. Its translation is CASGTRARVTEAFF. This chain links TRBV11-2 with TRBJ1-1, with D perhaps matching TRBD1 (5 bases). The germline gives CDR1 SGHAT, CDR2 FQNNGV. V lost 8 bases to trimming and J lost 4 bases, with 17 bases between them. This CDR3 has 14 residues.

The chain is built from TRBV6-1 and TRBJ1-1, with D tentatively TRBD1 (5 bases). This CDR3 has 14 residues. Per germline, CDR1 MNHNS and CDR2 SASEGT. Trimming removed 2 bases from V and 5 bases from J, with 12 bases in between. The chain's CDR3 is CASSEPGSVTEAFF. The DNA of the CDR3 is TGTGCCAGCAGTGAACCAGGGTCCGTAACTGAAGCTTTCTTT.

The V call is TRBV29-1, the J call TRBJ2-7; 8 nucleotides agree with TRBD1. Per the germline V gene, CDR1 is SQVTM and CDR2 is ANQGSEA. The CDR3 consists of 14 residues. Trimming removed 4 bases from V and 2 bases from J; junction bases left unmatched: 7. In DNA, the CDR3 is TGCAGCGTTGGGACAGGGTTAAAGCCCTACGAGCAGTACTTC. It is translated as CSVGTGLKPYEQYF.

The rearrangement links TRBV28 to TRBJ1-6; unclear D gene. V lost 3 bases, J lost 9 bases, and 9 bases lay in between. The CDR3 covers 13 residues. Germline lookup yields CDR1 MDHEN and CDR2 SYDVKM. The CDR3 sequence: CASSLRAPSPLHF. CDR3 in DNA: TGTGCCAGCAGTTTGCGGGCTCCTTCACCCCTCCACTTT.